The next 29 T cell receptor beta chains were all read from a single sample in a study of blood T cell repertoires in COVID-19 (TCRdb year 2020). The library was built by means of the immunoSEQ multiplex PCR assay. TCRdb retrieved this table from immuneACCESS and kept in-frame rearrangements only. Not all clones are present; in checked studies, unresolved V genes account for under half, and no reason is known for the remainder. This sample gives about 670,000 clones in total; approximately 90% of them show up just once. The ten most abundant clones make up around 0.3% of the sample. The sample consisted of peripheral blood. These receptors were obtained from a young woman with acute or convalescent COVID-19.

This clone was observed a single time. This sequence joins TRBV4-1 and TRBJ1-2, with D hard to call. V lost 3 bases, J lost 2 bases, and 7 bases lay in between. The CDR3 has 13 amino acids. The germline V gene has CDR1 MGHRA and CDR2 YSYEKL. The CDR3 loop is CASSHSVNYGYTF. The CDR3 nucleotides read TGCGCCAGCAGCCATTCAGTAAACTATGGCTACACCTTC.

This rearrangement joins TRBV11-2 to TRBJ2-1; TRBD1 matches 9 bases. Trimming cost V 2 bases and J 8 bases; bases outside gene matches: 10. The germline CDR1 and CDR2 sequences are SGHAT and FQNNGV. The CDR3 length is 16 residues. CDR3 sequence: CASSLWTGTGYYEQFF. The CDR3, as DNA: TGTGCCAGCAGCTTATGGACCGGGACAGGGTATTATGAGCAGTTCTTC.

The chain joins TRBV29-1 to TRBJ2-5, with 16 bases aligning to TRBD2. The germline V gene encodes CDR1 SQVTM and CDR2 ANQGSEA. This CDR3 is built from 19 residues. The trim removed 4 bases at V and 1 base at J, leaving 12 bases unmatched. The CDR3 region has the DNA TGCAGCGTTGTTGGACAGGGACTAGCGGGGGGGGGTCCCCAAGAGACCCAGTACTTC. The encoded protein is CSVVGQGLAGGGPQETQYF.

This clone showed up just once. V usage is TRBV3-1 (or the pseudogene TRBV3-2) and J usage is TRBJ2-3, with 10 bases matching TRBD2. V dropped 2 bases and J dropped 1; count of bases not matched to a gene: 3. CDR3 length: 16 amino acids. CDR1 is LGHDT and CDR2 is YNNKEL in the germline V gene (reference sequence). The CDR3: CASSQRTSGRTDTQYF. The CDR3 DNA reads TGTGCCAGCAGCCAAAGGACTAGCGGTCGCACAGATACGCAGTATTTT.

This chain joins TRBV7-3 and TRBJ2-3; unclear D gene. This CDR3 has 12 amino acids. V lost 5 bases to trimming and J lost 0 bases, with 3 bases between them. Germline V gives CDR1 SGHTA, CDR2 FQGTGA. CDR3 in amino acids: CASSTSTDTQYF. The CDR3 DNA sequence: TGTGCCAGCAGCACAAGCACAGATACGCAGTATTTT.

V gene TRBV3-1 (or the pseudogene TRBV3-2) combines with J gene TRBJ1-2; no reliable D call. V dropped 3 bases and J dropped 3 bases, with 11 bases sitting between them. The CDR3 contains 14 residues. Germline CDR1 LGHDT, CDR2 YNNKEL (reference sequence). CDR3 region: CASSHEGGHYGYTF. Here the CDR3 DNA reads TGTGCCAGCAGCCACGAGGGTGGGCACTATGGCTACACCTTC.

The chain employs TRBV7-9 and TRBJ1-5; TRBD1 matches at 9 bases. The CDR3 has 15 residues. Germline V gene lookup returns CDR1 SEHNR and CDR2 FQNEAQ (reference sequence). J was trimmed by 4 bases and V by 5 bases; bases with no gene match: 6. CDR3 DNA sequence: TGTGCCAGCAGCCCCGAAGGACAGGGGAATCAGCCCCAGCATTTT. Residues: CASSPEGQGNQPQHF. The full variable domain, rest sourced from reference TRBV7-9 and TRBJ1-5, is DTGVSQNPRHKITKRGQNVTFRCDPISEHNRLYWYRQTLGQGPEFLTYFQNEAQLEKSRLLSDRFSAERPKGSFSTLEIQRTEQGDSAMYLCASSPEGQGNQPQHFGDGTRLSIL.

CDR3 sequence (DNA): TGTGCCACCAGCGGGGCAGGAGACTTCTCTGGAAACACCATATATTTT. Protein product: CATSGAGDFSGNTIYF. The gene calls are TRBV15 and TRBJ1-3, with D tentatively TRBD1 (5 bases). Trimming removed 5 bases from V and 0 bases from J, with 14 bases in between. Germline V gives CDR1 LNHNV, CDR2 YYDKDF (reference sequence). This CDR3 comprises 16 residues.

The rearrangement links TRBV30 to TRBJ2-7; TRBD1 matches at 7 bases. The CDR3 length is 11 residues. Losses at the gene ends were 1 base for V and 9 bases for J; bases not matched to a gene: 3. CDR1 and CDR2 from the germline V gene are GTSNPN and SVGIG (reference sequence). The CDR3 loop is CAWSAGGRQYF. DNA for the CDR3: TGTGCCTGGAGTGCAGGGGGTCGGCAGTACTTC.

This clone was counted a single time. The chain couples TRBV18 to TRBJ2-7; TRBD1 is a possible D gene (6 bases). The germline CDR1 and CDR2 sequences are KGHSH and LQKENI. V was cut by 0 bases and J by 2 bases, with 11 bases left in between. The CDR3 has 15 residues. The CDR3 DNA reads TGTGCCAGCTCACCACCGACAGGAAGGACCTACGAGCAGTACTTC. As protein: CASSPPTGRTYEQYF.

For the CDR3, the DNA is TGCAGCGTTGTTATAGGGGGACAGGGGTACAATGAGCAGTTCTTC. Translated: CSVVIGGQGYNEQFF. The chain links TRBV29-1 to TRBJ2-1, with 10 bases matching TRBD1. V trimming: 4 bases; J trimming: 4 bases; junction bases outside the gene matches: 7. The CDR3 loop spans 15 amino acids. CDR1 is SQVTM, CDR2 ANQGSEA, per germline.

The chain has TRBV5-1 and TRBJ1-1; D is undetermined. The V end lost 4 bases, the J end lost 5 bases, and 9 bases lay between the germline ends. The length of the CDR3 is 12 residues. The germline V gene encodes CDR1 SGHRS and CDR2 YFSETQ. CDR3 amino acids: CASSARETEAFF. The CDR3 bases are TGCGCCAGCAGCGCCCGCGAGACTGAAGCTTTCTTT.

This chain joins TRBV3-1 (or the pseudogene TRBV3-2) and TRBJ2-3; 9 bases agree with TRBD2. The junction had 7 bases not matched to a gene; V was cut back by 1 base and J by 2 bases. Germline V gene data show CDR1 as LGHDT and CDR2 as YNNKEL (reference sequence). The CDR3 is 17 residues long. The CDR3 protein is CASSQGGSGGPTDTQYF. The CDR3, as DNA: TGTGCCAGCAGCCAAGGGGGTAGCGGGGGACCCACAGATACGCAGTATTTT.

The genes are TRBV29-1 and TRBJ2-7; 7 positions agree with TRBD1. Germline loops: CDR1 SQVTM, CDR2 ANQGSEA. V shed 5 bases and J 1 base; nucleotides not matched to a gene: 8. CDR3 size: 14 residues. CDR3 sequence: CSVRPKQGSYEQYF. The CDR3 region has the DNA TGCAGCGTTCGGCCTAAACAGGGGTCCTACGAGCAGTACTTC.

This chain joins TRBV19 and TRBJ2-3, with 9 bases lining up with TRBD2. The CDR3 loop spans 17 amino acids. Germline assignment: CDR1 LNHDA and CDR2 SQIVND (reference sequence). V dropped 4 bases and J dropped 1; count of bases not matched to a gene: 9. The CDR3 DNA sequence: TGTGCCAGTAGTAGCGGGGGGGACTCCCTCGGCACAGATACGCAGTATTTT. Translated, it gives CASSSGGDSLGTDTQYF.

The chain joins TRBV7-9 to TRBJ1-1; D not resolved. This CDR3 region has 15 residues. Trimming removed 10 bases from V and 1 base from J, with 19 bases in between. CDR1 and CDR2 (germline): SEHNR, FQNEAQ (reference sequence). The CDR3 region has the DNA TGTGCCACCAACGAAAGTTGGCTGAAGAACACTGAAGCTTTCTTT. This encodes CATNESWLKNTEAFF.

This sequence joins TRBV7-6 and TRBJ1-1, with D hard to call. The ends were cut back, 0 bases at V and 2 bases at J, with 10 bases in the middle. The germline gives CDR1 SGHVS, CDR2 FNYEAQ. This CDR3 has 15 amino acids. The CDR3 region is CASSLARSGNTEAFF. CDR3 nucleotide sequence: TGTGCCAGCAGCTTAGCTAGGTCGGGTAACACTGAAGCTTTCTTT.

The rearrangement uses TRBV29-1 and TRBJ1-5; D is unclear. CDR1 is SQVTM and CDR2 is ANQGSEA in the germline V gene. V was trimmed by 5 bases and J by 5 bases, leaving 4 bases between them. The CDR3 has 10 amino acids. The CDR3: CSVRDQPQHF. CDR3 DNA sequence: TGCAGCGTTCGAGATCAGCCCCAGCATTTT.

This chain connects TRBV19 to TRBJ2-2; possibly TRBD1 for D (6 bases). Germline values: CDR1 LNHDA, CDR2 SQIVND (reference sequence). The CDR3 is 15 residues long. V gave up 6 bases and J gave up 7 bases, with 18 bases separating them. The CDR3 region is CASRKLQGLDGELFF. The DNA for the CDR3 is TGTGCCAGTAGGAAACTACAGGGTTTGGACGGGGAGCTGTTTTTT.

This sequence joins TRBV2 and TRBJ2-7, with 13 bases that match TRBD2. This CDR3 has 14 residues. The germline V gene encodes CDR1 SNHLY and CDR2 FYNNEI. Losses at the gene ends were 6 bases for V and 3 bases for J; bases not matched to a gene: 2. Here the CDR3 DNA reads TGTGCCAGCAGGCGGACTAGCGGGGGCTACGAGCAGTACTTC. Amino acids: CASRRTSGGYEQYF.

The chain recombines TRBV6-5 with TRBJ1-1, with D possibly being TRBD1 (6 bases). Trimming took 7 bases from V and 8 from J, leaving 11 bases between them. The CDR3 covers 11 residues. Germline CDR1 reads MNHEY; CDR2 reads SVGAGI. CDR3 sequence: CASTVRGEAFF. The CDR3 nucleotides read TGTGCCAGCACTGTAAGGGGGGAAGCTTTCTTT.

The sample holds a few counts of this clone. V usage is TRBV13 and J usage is TRBJ1-6; 7 bases fit TRBD1. Germline CDR1 PRHDT, CDR2 FYEKMQ (reference sequence). With V trimmed by 1 base and J by 6 bases, 0 bases remained unmatched. The CDR3 runs 14 residues. CDR3 residues: CASSLDRGNSPLHF. CDR3 coding DNA: TGTGCCAGCAGCTTAGACAGGGGTAATTCACCCCTCCACTTT.

V is TRBV7-9 and J is TRBJ1-5; D gene unclear. Deletions cut 4 bases from V and 5 bases from J, with 12 bases between. This CDR3 is 14 amino acids long. CDR1 SEHNR and CDR2 FQNEAQ come from the germline V gene (reference sequence). CDR3 sequence reads: CASSSPGSYQPQHF. The CDR3 DNA is TGTGCCAGCAGCTCCCCGGGGTCTTATCAGCCCCAGCATTTT.

The chain recombines TRBV4-1 with TRBJ1-5; tentatively, D is TRBD1 (5 bases). This CDR3 has 15 amino acids. With 0 bases removed from V and 7 bases from J, the gap between germline ends came to 13 bases. Germline-derived CDR1 and CDR2 are MGHRA and YSYEKL. CDR3 DNA sequence: TGCGCCAGCAGCCAAGAAAAGGCAGGGCACCAGCCCCAGCATTTT. Residues: CASSQEKAGHQPQHF.

The chain recombines TRBV7-2 with TRBJ1-1, with TRBD1 as a possible D gene (6 bases). The CDR3 covers 14 residues. Germline V gene sequence: CDR1 SGHTA, CDR2 FQGNSA. Trimming pared 5 bases from V and 5 bases from J, leaving 15 bases between. This CDR3 reads CASSLQPGATEAFF. The CDR3, as DNA: TGTGCCAGCAGCCTACAACCAGGGGCAACTGAAGCTTTCTTT.

V and J are TRBV6-6 and TRBJ2-3; 8 bases map to TRBD1. CDR3 length equals 17 residues. The germline CDR1 and CDR2 sequences are MNHNY and SVGAGI (reference sequence). J lost 0 bases, V lost 5 bases, and 10 bases had no gene match. The CDR3 DNA reads TGTGCCAGCAGTCCTACTCCGGGACAGGCTAGCACAGATACGCAGTATTTT. Translated: CASSPTPGQASTDTQYF.

The chain combines TRBV6-1 with TRBJ1-1; 11 nucleotides align to TRBD1. Germline values: CDR1 MNHNS, CDR2 SASEGT. The V segment lost 2 bases and the J segment 0 bases; nucleotides outside the gene matches: 8. This CDR3 has 18 residues. The CDR3: CASSELDRGPGMNTEAFF. The CDR3 nucleotides are TGTGCCAGCAGTGAATTGGACAGGGGGCCGGGGATGAACACTGAAGCTTTCTTT.

The chain combines TRBV3-1 (or the pseudogene TRBV3-2) with TRBJ2-7; 12 nucleotides align to TRBD1. This CDR3 has 15 residues. Germline V gives CDR1 LGHDT, CDR2 YNNKEL (reference sequence). The ends lost 3 bases at V and 4 bases at J; junction bases unmatched: 4. The CDR3 is CASSHGTGGSYEQYF. The DNA of the CDR3 is TGTGCCAGCAGCCACGGGACAGGGGGCAGTTACGAGCAGTACTTC.

With regard to this clone: This CDR3 is also generated by other DNA sequences in the sample. The V and J genes are TRBV28 and TRBJ1-2; 9 nucleotides agree with TRBD1. Per the germline V gene, CDR1 is MDHEN and CDR2 is SYDVKM. J gave up 5 bases and V 6 bases, and 4 bases lay outside the gene matches. This CDR3 has 13 amino acids. This CDR3 reads CASSPGTGYGYTF. The CDR3 nucleotides read TGTGCCAGCAGCCCCGGGACAGGGTATGGCTACACCTTC.